The T cell receptor beta chain under discussion was sequenced for a study of post-analysis software for immune sequencing data. Study details: Relapsing-remitting, secondary progressive and progressive-relapsing courses of multiple sclerosis were included. Whole-study results and caveats: Normalized Chao1 diversity in multiple sclerosis patients fell significantly below that of controls. Strong co-clustering by F measure was evident for samples that had been prepared in the same batch. A few TRBV segments (TRBV5-6, TRBV5-1 and TRBV20-1 among them) occurred more frequently in patients than in controls.

About this clonotype itself: Its target is not known.

Unique molecular identifiers were present in the TCR beta cDNA libraries. T cells numbering about 0.85 to 11 million gave rise to a few hundred thousand cDNA molecules. MiXCR was run by TCRdb on the PCR reads, yielding one entry per CDR3 protein. Of hundreds of thousands of distinct CDR3 sequences in the sample, 44% are singletons; the top ten hold 1.5% to 2%. The CDR3 has 15 residues. The ends lost 0 bases at V and 11 bases at J; junction bases unmatched: 9. Per the germline V gene, CDR1 is LGHDT and CDR2 is YNNKEL (reference sequence). Sequencing was performed on blood. The V and J genes are TRBV3-1 and TRBJ2-5, with 10 bases matching TRBD2. The source of this sequence is a girl aged 10-17 years with multiple sclerosis. The CDR3 here is CASSQDTSGKSGQYF. CDR3 nucleotides: TGTGCCAGCAGCCAAGATACTAGCGGGAAGTCTGGACAGTACTTC.